The present T cell receptor (beta chain) was sequenced within a study of brain metastases from non-small cell lung cancer. Study-wide points: Brain metastases had lower T-cell infiltration than primary tumors. Paired brain metastases and primary tumors largely shared TCR repertoires.

As regards this clone: Its antigen is still unknown.

Clones were read by immunoSEQ multiplex PCR, and TCRdb kept only the in-frame ones, dropping some. This sample has approximately 2,500 clones, with about 83% found just once. CDR3 length equals 10 residues. Per the germline V gene, CDR1 is SQVTM and CDR2 is ANQGSEA. V lost 0 bases, J lost 8 bases, and 2 bases lay in between. The sample was primary lung tumor tissue. V usage is TRBV29-1 and J usage is TRBJ2-1; D remains ambiguous. The receptor's source is a donor aged 40 or over with non-small cell lung cancer. The CDR3 spells CSVEDHEQFF. The CDR3 DNA is TGCAGCGTTGAAGACCATGAGCAGTTCTTC.